Following are 26 T cell receptor beta chains from one sample sequenced in a study of CD8 T cells in ankylosing spondylitis. The antigens these receptors bind are not known. MiXCR was run by TCRdb on the 5' RACE reads, yielding one entry per CDR3 protein. The sample lists 220,000 or so distinct CDR3 sequences; around 20% were seen once. Study-level results: A motif of fewer than ten highly homologous TCR beta variants was seen as apparently characteristic of ankylosing spondylitis blood.

The sample consisted of blood, either unsorted or a sorted T cell fraction (not recorded which). The receptor source for this set is a male donor with ankylosing spondylitis.

The chain employs TRBV29-1 and TRBJ2-7; 10 bases are a match to TRBD2. With 0 bases clipped from V and 4 bases from J, the junction kept 3 bases outside the gene matches. The CDR3 runs to 14 residues. Looked up from germline, CDR1 is SQVTM and CDR2 is ANQGSEA. The CDR3 region has the DNA TGCAGCGTTGAAGAAGTAGCGGGGGGATACGAGCAGTACTTC. This gives the protein CSVEEVAGGYEQYF.

This sequence joins TRBV15 and TRBJ2-2; D perhaps matches TRBD1 (5 bases). The germline CDR1 and CDR2 sequences are LNHNV and YYDKDF (reference sequence). The CDR3 has 17 amino acids. V dropped 2 bases and J dropped 0 bases, with 13 bases sitting between them. CDR3 protein: CATSRPLDKANTGELFF. The DNA of the CDR3 is TGTGCCACCAGCAGACCATTGGACAAAGCGAACACCGGGGAGCTGTTTTTT.

The chain carries TRBV28 and TRBJ2-5; D gene ambiguous. There are 14 residues in the CDR3. Per the germline V gene, CDR1 is MDHEN and CDR2 is SYDVKM. Trimming pared 1 base from V and 4 bases from J, leaving 10 bases between. CDR3 nucleotide sequence: TGTGCCAGCAGTTTATTAGTTAGCCCAGAGACCCAGTACTTC. This gives the protein CASSLLVSPETQYF. The full variable domain, its missing parts supplied by reference TRBV28 and TRBJ2-5, is DVKVTQSSRYLVKRTGEKVFLECVQDMDHENMFWYRQDPGLGLRLIYFSYDVKMKEKGDIPEGYSVSREKKERFSLILESASTNQTSMYLCASSLLVSPETQYFGPGTRLLVL.

This rearrangement joins TRBV7-9 to TRBJ1-1; the D is unclear. The CDR3 is 16 residues long. With 1 base removed from V and 1 base from J, the gap between germline ends came to 13 bases. From germline, CDR1 is SEHNR and CDR2 FQNEAQ (reference sequence). This CDR3 reads CASSLEVGGPNTEAFF. DNA of the CDR3: TGTGCCAGCAGCTTAGAAGTCGGCGGTCCGAACACTGAAGCTTTCTTT. The full variable domain, completed using reference TRBV7-9 and TRBJ1-1, is DTGVSQNPRHKITKRGQNVTFRCDPISEHNRLYWYRQTLGQGPEFLTYFQNEAQLEKSRLLSDRFSAERPKGSFSTLEIQRTEQGDSAMYLCASSLEVGGPNTEAFFGQGTRLTVV.

This clonotype was observed a handful of times. The V gene is TRBV11-2, the J gene TRBJ2-1; 8 nucleotides line up with TRBD2. The CDR3 runs to 16 residues. Germline-derived CDR1 and CDR2 are SGHAT and FQNNGV. The J segment lost 0 bases and the V segment lost 2 bases, leaving 3 bases of the junction unmatched. As DNA, the CDR3 is TGTGCCAGCAGCTTAACTAGCGGAGACTCCTACAATGAGCAGTTCTTC. Amino acid sequence: CASSLTSGDSYNEQFF.

The chain links TRBV5-1 to TRBJ2-7, with 9 bases matching TRBD1. Germline V gives CDR1 SGHRS, CDR2 YFSETQ. The CDR3 spans 14 residues. V lost 4 bases, J lost 4 bases, and 6 bases stayed unmatched. In DNA form, the CDR3 reads TGCGCCAGCAGCACCCGACAGGGGGTTTACGAGCAGTACTTC. Protein: CASSTRQGVYEQYF. Using reference TRBV5-1 and TRBJ2-7 for the parts outside the CDR3, the full variable domain is KAGVTQTPRYLIKTRGQQVTLSCSPISGHRSVSWYQQTPGQGLQFLFEYFSETQRNKGNFPGRFSGRQFSNSRSEMNVSTLELGDSALYLCASSTRQGVYEQYFGPGTRLTVT.

This clonotype was recorded a few times. This rearrangement joins TRBV6-5 to TRBJ2-5, with 8 bases matching TRBD2. Germline assignment: CDR1 MNHEY and CDR2 SVGAGI. The V and J ends lost 0 bases and 0 bases, in that order; junction bases with no gene match: 3. The CDR3 loop spans 16 amino acids. In DNA, the CDR3 is TGTGCCAGCAGTTACTCTTGGACTAGCAACCAAGAGACCCAGTACTTC. Amino acid sequence: CASSYSWTSNQETQYF.

The sample holds one count of this clonotype. One base away lies a much larger clone, so this may be a sequencing read error. The chain has TRBV4-1 and TRBJ2-2, with D perhaps given as TRBD1 or TRBD2 (5 bases each). CDR1 and CDR2 from the germline V gene are MGHRA and YSYEKL. The CDR3 runs to 15 residues. CDR3 amino acids: CASSQEWGLSGVLFF. CDR3 coding DNA: TGCGCCAGCAGCCAAGAATGGGGCTTATCCGGGGTGCTGTTTTTT.

This clonotype occurred a few times. The chain links TRBV7-8 to TRBJ2-1; a weak D match, TRBD1 (8 bases). The CDR3 is 15 residues long. The V gene lost 3 bases and the J gene lost 6 bases, with 15 bases spanning the gap. Germline V gene lookup returns CDR1 SGHVS and CDR2 FQNEAQ. This CDR3 reads CASSLGGTGFNEQFF. CDR3 sequence (DNA): TGTGCCAGCAGCTTGGGGGGGACAGGATTCAATGAGCAGTTCTTC.

The sample holds a few counts of this clonotype. The chain joins TRBV5-1 to TRBJ1-1; D uncertain. The CDR3 length is 14 residues. Between the trimmed V and J ends, which lost 5 bases and 2 bases, there was a span of 13 bases. CDR1 is SGHRS and CDR2 is YFSETQ in the germline V gene. As DNA, the CDR3 is TGCGCCAGCAGAGCGTCTGCGGGAAACACTGAAGCTTTCTTT. Protein product: CASRASAGNTEAFF.

This clonotype was detected only a few times. This sequence joins TRBV7-2 and TRBJ2-1; 7 bases agree with TRBD2. The junction had 2 bases not matched to a gene; V was cut back by 4 bases and J by 8 bases. Germline lookup yields CDR1 SGHTA and CDR2 FQGNSA. This CDR3 region has 12 residues. Here the CDR3 reads CASSWEGYEQFF. The DNA for the CDR3 is TGTGCCAGCAGCTGGGAGGGGTATGAGCAGTTCTTC.

This clonotype was recorded only once. The chain couples TRBV7-3 to TRBJ2-2; D is possibly TRBD2 (5 bases). This CDR3 comprises 16 residues. CDR1 and CDR2 from the germline V gene are SGHTA and FQGTGA. V was cut by 2 bases and J by 6 bases, with 16 bases left in between. The CDR3 loop reads CASSLGPPGKAGELFF. The CDR3 nucleotides are TGTGCCAGCAGCTTAGGGCCCCCGGGAAAGGCCGGGGAGCTGTTTTTT.

There are a few counts of this clonotype. The chain recombines TRBV2 with TRBJ2-7, with D maybe TRBD2 (6 bases). Deletions cut 3 bases from V and 6 bases from J, with 12 bases between. The CDR3 runs to 13 residues. The germline V gene encodes CDR1 SNHLY and CDR2 FYNNEI. Written as DNA, the CDR3 is TGTGCCAGCAGTGATAATCCCGGGGGCGAGCAGTACTTC. It specifies CASSDNPGGEQYF.

In its sample, this clonotype was seen a few times. The rearrangement uses TRBV5-6 and TRBJ1-4; 9 bases are shared with TRBD1. The CDR3 has 16 amino acids. The V segment lost 4 bases and the J segment 7 bases; nucleotides outside the gene matches: 11. In germline, CDR1 is SGHDT, CDR2 YYEEEE. CDR3 protein: CASSRGQGSTSEKLFF. The DNA of the CDR3 is TGTGCCAGCAGCCGCGGACAGGGGTCGACGAGTGAAAAACTGTTTTTT.

This clonotype was detected only a few times. V is TRBV9 and J is TRBJ2-1; 10 positions agree with TRBD1. Germline values: CDR1 SGDLS, CDR2 YYNGEE. This CDR3 spans 19 amino acids. Germline trimming cut 1 base from V and 5 bases from J; bases unmatched to any gene: 15. The CDR3 loop is CASSVFSGTGAAGDNEQFF. The DNA of the CDR3 is TGTGCCAGCAGCGTATTCTCCGGGACAGGGGCAGCGGGGGACAATGAGCAGTTCTTC.

This clonotype has only a few counts. The J gene is TRBJ2-3, the V gene TRBV9, with 8 positions matching TRBD2. The CDR3 consists of 12 residues. The trim removed 2 bases at V and 8 bases at J, leaving 1 base unmatched. Germline V gives CDR1 SGDLS, CDR2 YYNGEE. The CDR3 here is CASSVGGGTQYF. The CDR3 nucleotides are TGTGCCAGCAGCGTCGGGGGGGGTACGCAGTATTTT.

The rearrangement joins TRBV5-1 to TRBJ2-7, with no clear D. The CDR3 consists of 13 residues. Trimming removed 2 bases at V and 0 bases at J, with 6 bases between. The germline CDR1 and CDR2 sequences are SGHRS and YFSETQ. The CDR3 is CASSFADSYEQYF. The CDR3 coding sequence is TGCGCCAGCAGCTTTGCAGACTCCTACGAGCAGTACTTC.

A few counts support this clonotype. Germline is not matched at one junction end, which may reflect a read error. The chain is built from TRBV4-1 and TRBJ2-2, with 11 nucleotides matching TRBD2. Germline V CDR1 and CDR2: MGHRA, YSYEKL. The CDR3 runs to 18 residues. The CDR3 spells CASSPPRGLADNSGELFF. CDR3 bases: TGCGCCAGCAGCCCCCCCCGGGGACTAGCGGATAACAGCGGGGAGCTGTTTTTT.

The V call is TRBV4-1, the J call TRBJ2-1, with 7 positions matching TRBD2. The CDR3 is 17 residues long. Germline V gene lookup returns CDR1 MGHRA and CDR2 YSYEKL. The V and J ends lost 2 bases and 5 bases, in that order; junction bases with no gene match: 12. The CDR3 is CASSQSASSGRNNEQFF. CDR3 bases: TGCGCCAGCAGCCAATCCGCATCTAGCGGCAGAAACAATGAGCAGTTCTTC.

This clonotype was counted a few times. The chain carries TRBV3-1 and TRBJ2-7; D unclear. V was pared by 4 bases and J by 2 bases, with 18 bases between. In germline, CDR1 is LGHDT, CDR2 YNNKEL (reference sequence). CDR3 size: 16 residues. The CDR3 DNA sequence: TGTGCCAGCAGCCCACCTGGCATGGTTGTCCCCTACGAGCAGTACTTC. Amino acid sequence: CASSPPGMVVPYEQYF.

This clonotype has a handful of counts. The chain carries TRBV4-2 and TRBJ1-2; no firm D call. There are 14 residues in the CDR3. The V and J ends lost 0 bases and 3 bases respectively, with 8 bases between them. Looked up from germline, CDR1 is LGHNA and CDR2 is YNFKEQ. The CDR3 nucleotides are TGTGCCAGCAGCCAAGAGTCGGCAGACTATGGCTACACCTTC. Encoded protein: CASSQESADYGYTF.

This clonotype has just a few counts. The V call is TRBV6-1, the J call TRBJ1-1; possible D gene TRBD1, 5 bases. The germline V and J ends were trimmed by 6 bases and 5 bases, with 22 bases remaining between them. CDR1 and CDR2 (germline): MNHNS, SASEGT. The CDR3 is 16 residues long. The CDR3 DNA reads TGTGCCAGCAGCTCAGTCCCCCCTCGGAGGGGTACTGAAGCTTTCTTT. Amino acid sequence: CASSSVPPRRGTEAFF.

The chain links TRBV6-2 or TRBV6-3 to TRBJ1-1; 8 bases agree with TRBD1. Germline V gives CDR1 MNHEY, CDR2 SVGEGT. The J segment lost 6 bases and the V segment lost 6 bases, leaving 3 bases of the junction unmatched. CDR3 length: 12 amino acids. The CDR3 DNA reads TGTGCCAGCAGCACAGGGGGTCCTGAAGCTTTCTTT. Amino acid sequence: CASSTGGPEAFF.

This clonotype was found a few times. The V gene is TRBV7-8, the J gene TRBJ1-1; 8 nucleotides line up with TRBD1. The CDR3 covers 18 residues. From germline, CDR1 is SGHVS and CDR2 FQNEAQ. Losses at the gene ends were 1 base for V and 4 bases for J; bases not matched to a gene: 14. The CDR3 reads CASSLGAGQGAGSTEAFF. The CDR3 DNA reads TGTGCCAGCAGCTTAGGTGCCGGGCAGGGGGCAGGAAGCACTGAAGCTTTCTTT.

This sequence joins TRBV7-2 and TRBJ1-1; no reliable D call. This CDR3 has 13 residues. V was clipped by 5 bases and J by 0 bases, with 7 bases between them. Germline V gene sequence: CDR1 SGHTA, CDR2 FQGNSA. The CDR3 DNA reads TGTGCCAGCAGCCCTAACTTGAACACTGAAGCTTTCTTT. This sequence encodes CASSPNLNTEAFF.

This clonotype was seen only a few times. CDR3 bases: TGTGCCAGCAGCTTTAACTCCGGGAGCTCCTACGAGCAGTACTTC. It is translated as CASSFNSGSSYEQYF. This chain links TRBV5-4 with TRBJ2-7, with a tentative D call TRBD2 (6 bases). V was cut by 2 bases and J by 0 bases, with 12 bases left in between. This CDR3 region has 15 residues. CDR1 is SGHNT and CDR2 is YYREEE in the germline V gene (reference sequence).